This T cell receptor beta chain originates from a study of blood T cell repertoires in COVID-19. Study information: From T cells, B-cell-depleted T cells, or PBMCs came the material, which was cDNA or gDNA.

The CDR3 is 14 residues long. CDR1 is SGDLS, CDR2 YYNGEE, per germline. Trimming left V 0 bases short and J 6 bases short, with 13 bases between. Sequenced by immunoSEQ multiplex PCR; TCRdb stores in-frame clones only, minus some. The data contain around 69,000 clones, approximately 89% of them singletons. The sequenced sample was peripheral blood. The chain employs TRBV9 and TRBJ2-7; D is possibly TRBD2 (6 bases). The sequence was obtained from a woman between 50 and 59 years old with active COVID-19. CDR3 coding DNA: TGTGCCAGCAGCGTAGTCCAGGTCGGGGGCGAGCAGTACTTC. Its translation is CASSVVQVGGEQYF.